Sequencing of this T cell receptor beta chain was carried out in a study of technical replicates of blood from a handful of donors (dated by TCRdb to 2015 to 2018). At the junction V is shortened by 1 base and J by 4 bases, with 4 bases in between. Based on the germline V gene (reference sequence), the CDR1 and CDR2 sequences are LNHNV and YYDKDF. CDR3 length: 12 amino acids, cysteine to phenylalanine. Solely the CDR3 DNA is kept, with 36 bases framed from the first base. The method behind the library was the immunoSEQ multiplex PCR assay. TCRdb took over this immuneACCESS table, retaining in-frame rearrangements with V and J assigned. Such tables are incomplete; in checked studies, under half of the missing clones stem from an unresolved V gene, and the remainder is unexplained. This sample has roughly 100,000 clones in its table, and 96% of those were observed once. The top ten constitute approximately 0.38% of the sample.

Points on this clone: There is no known antigen for this receptor. No qualities accompany the bases; no much larger clone lies one base away.

Sequenced input: T cells isolated from PBMCs. The chain is made from TRBV15 and TRBJ1-1; no confident D gene assignment can be made. This TCR came from a human donor in good health. The CDR3 loop reads CATSRVGTEAFF. The DNA sequence is given as TGTGCCACCAGCAGAGTCGGCACTGAAGCTTTCTTT. Outside the CDR3, residues come from the reference TRBV15 and TRBJ1-1 proteins, so the full variable domain is: DAMVIQNPRYQVTQFGKPVTLSCSQTLNHNVMYWYQQKSSQAPKLLFHYYDKDFNNEADTPDNFQSRRPNTSFCFLDIRSPGLGDTAMYLCATSRVGTEAFFGQGTRLTVV.